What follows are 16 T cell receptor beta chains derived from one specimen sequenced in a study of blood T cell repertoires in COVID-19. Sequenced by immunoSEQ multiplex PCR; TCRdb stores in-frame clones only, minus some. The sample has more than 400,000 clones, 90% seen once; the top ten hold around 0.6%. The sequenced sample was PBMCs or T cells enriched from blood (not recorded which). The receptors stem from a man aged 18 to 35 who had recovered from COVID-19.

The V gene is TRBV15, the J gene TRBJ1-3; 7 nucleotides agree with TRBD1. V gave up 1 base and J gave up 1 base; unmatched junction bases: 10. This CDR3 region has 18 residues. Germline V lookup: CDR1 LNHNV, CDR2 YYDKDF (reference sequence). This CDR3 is CATSRGQTGWGSGNTIYF. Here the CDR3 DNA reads TGTGCCACCAGCAGAGGCCAGACAGGGTGGGGGTCTGGAAACACCATATATTTT.

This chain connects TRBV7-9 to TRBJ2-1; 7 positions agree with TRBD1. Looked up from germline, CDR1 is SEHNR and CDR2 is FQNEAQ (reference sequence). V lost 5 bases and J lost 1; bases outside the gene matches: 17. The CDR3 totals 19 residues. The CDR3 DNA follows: TGTGCCAGCAGCCATGGATACCCGGCGGCAGGGGGATCCTACAATGAGCAGTTCTTC. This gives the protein CASSHGYPAAGGSYNEQFF.

The chain's CDR3 is CASSPDAGTGNEQYF. The DNA of the CDR3 is TGCGCCAGCAGCCCAGATGCCGGGACAGGGAACGAGCAGTACTTC. The gene calls are TRBV4-1 and TRBJ2-7; 9 bases are shared with TRBD1. The CDR3 is made up of 15 amino acids. Trimming cost V 4 bases and J 5 bases; bases outside gene matches: 9. Per the germline V gene, CDR1 is MGHRA and CDR2 is YSYEKL.

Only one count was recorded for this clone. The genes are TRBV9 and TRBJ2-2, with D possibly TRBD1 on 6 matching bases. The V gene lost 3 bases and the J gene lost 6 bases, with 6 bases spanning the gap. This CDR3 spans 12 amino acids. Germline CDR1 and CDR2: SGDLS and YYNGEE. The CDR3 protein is CASSAGAGELFF. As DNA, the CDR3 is TGTGCCAGCAGCGCAGGGGCCGGGGAGCTGTTTTTT.

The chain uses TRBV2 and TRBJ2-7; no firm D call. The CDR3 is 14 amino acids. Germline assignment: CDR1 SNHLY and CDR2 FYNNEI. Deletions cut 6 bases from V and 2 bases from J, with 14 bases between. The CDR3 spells CASRPPREAYEQYF. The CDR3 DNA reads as TGTGCCAGCAGGCCCCCTCGAGAAGCCTACGAGCAGTACTTC.

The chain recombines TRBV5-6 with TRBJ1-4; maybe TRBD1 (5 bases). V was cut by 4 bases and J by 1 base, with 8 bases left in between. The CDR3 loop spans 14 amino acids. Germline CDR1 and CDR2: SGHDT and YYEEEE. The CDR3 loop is CASSRTGTNEKLFF. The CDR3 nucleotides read TGTGCCAGCAGCCGAACAGGAACTAATGAAAAACTGTTTTTT.

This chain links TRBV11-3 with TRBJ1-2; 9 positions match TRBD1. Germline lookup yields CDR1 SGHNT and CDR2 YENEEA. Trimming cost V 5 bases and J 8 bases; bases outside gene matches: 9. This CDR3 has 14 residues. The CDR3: CASSERGQGKGYTF. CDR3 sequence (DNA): TGTGCCAGCAGCGAACGTGGACAGGGGAAAGGCTACACCTTC.

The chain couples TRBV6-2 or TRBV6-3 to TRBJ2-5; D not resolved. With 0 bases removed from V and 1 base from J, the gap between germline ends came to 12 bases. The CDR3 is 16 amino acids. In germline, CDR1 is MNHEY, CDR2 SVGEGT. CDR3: CASSYSVTIFQETQYF. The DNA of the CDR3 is TGTGCCAGCAGTTACTCGGTGACAATTTTCCAAGAGACCCAGTACTTC.

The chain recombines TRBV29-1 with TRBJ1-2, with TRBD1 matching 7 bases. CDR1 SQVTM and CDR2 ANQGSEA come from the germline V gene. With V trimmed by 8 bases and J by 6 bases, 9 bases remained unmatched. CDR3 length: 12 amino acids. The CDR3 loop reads CSFYEGAHGYTF. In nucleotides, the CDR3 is TGCAGCTTTTACGAGGGGGCGCATGGCTACACCTTC.

The DNA of the CDR3 is TGTGCCAGCAGCTTGAGTTGGGGAGGAGCCTATGGCTACACCTTC. Residues: CASSLSWGGAYGYTF. V and J are TRBV5-6 and TRBJ1-2; D is undetermined. This CDR3 is 15 amino acids long. V was cut by 1 base and J by 4 bases, with 14 bases left in between. Germline V gene data show CDR1 as SGHDT and CDR2 as YYEEEE.

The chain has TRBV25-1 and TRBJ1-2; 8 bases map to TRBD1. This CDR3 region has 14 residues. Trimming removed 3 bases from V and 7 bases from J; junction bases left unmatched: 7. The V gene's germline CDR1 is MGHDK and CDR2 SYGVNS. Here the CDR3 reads CASSEGQGATGYTF. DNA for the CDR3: TGTGCCAGCAGTGAGGGGCAGGGGGCAACTGGCTACACCTTC.

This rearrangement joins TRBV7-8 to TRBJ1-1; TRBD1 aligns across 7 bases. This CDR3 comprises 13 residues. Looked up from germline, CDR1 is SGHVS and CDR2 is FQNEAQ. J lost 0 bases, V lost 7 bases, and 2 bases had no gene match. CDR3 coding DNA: TGTGCCAGCACCGGACAGGTGAACACTGAAGCTTTCTTT. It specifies CASTGQVNTEAFF.

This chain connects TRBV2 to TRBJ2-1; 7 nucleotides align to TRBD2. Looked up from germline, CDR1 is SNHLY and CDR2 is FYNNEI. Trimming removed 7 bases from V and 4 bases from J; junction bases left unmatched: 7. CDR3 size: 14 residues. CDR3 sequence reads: CASISGKAYNEQFF. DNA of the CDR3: TGTGCCAGCATAAGCGGGAAAGCTTACAATGAGCAGTTCTTC. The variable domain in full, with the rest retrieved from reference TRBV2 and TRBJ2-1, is EPEVTQTPSHQVTQMGQEVILRCVPISNHLYFYWYRQILGQKVEFLVSFYNNEISEKSEIFDDQFSVERPDGSNFTLKIRSTKLEDSAMYFCASISGKAYNEQFFGPGTRLTVL.

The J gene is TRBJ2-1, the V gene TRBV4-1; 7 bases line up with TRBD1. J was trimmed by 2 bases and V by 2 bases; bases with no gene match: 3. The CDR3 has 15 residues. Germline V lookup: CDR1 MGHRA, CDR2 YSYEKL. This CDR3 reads CASSQLRGTYNEQFF. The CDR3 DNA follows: TGCGCCAGCAGCCAACTCAGGGGGACCTACAATGAGCAGTTCTTC.

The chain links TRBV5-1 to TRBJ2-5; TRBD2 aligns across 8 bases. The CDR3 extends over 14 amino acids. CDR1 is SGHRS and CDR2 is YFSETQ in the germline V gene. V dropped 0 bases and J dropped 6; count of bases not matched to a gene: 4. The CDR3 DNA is TGCGCCAGCAGCTTGGCTTCTAGCGGGCAGACCCAGTACTTC. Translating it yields CASSLASSGQTQYF.

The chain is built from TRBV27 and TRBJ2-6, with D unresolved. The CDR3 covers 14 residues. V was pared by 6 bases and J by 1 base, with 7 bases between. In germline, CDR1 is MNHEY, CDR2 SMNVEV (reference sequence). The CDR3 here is CASRYGSGANVLTF. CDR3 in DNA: TGTGCCAGCAGATACGGGTCTGGGGCCAACGTCCTGACTTTC.